Listed below are T cell receptor beta chains from one sample, sequenced in a study of vaccination and CD4 T cells after COVID-19. TCRdb passed the PCR reads through MiXCR, listing each CDR3 protein once. The table shows around 12,000 distinct CDR3 sequences, with roughly 55% occurring only once. No antigens are known for them. The sequencing input was CD4+ T cells from blood, cultured in vitro. These receptors were taken from a human donor who had recovered from COVID-19. Each CDR3 is given with its conserved first and last residue. Each record gives: V gene, J gene, D gene, clone size, CDR3 DNA, CDR3 protein. D genes are given only for firm matches. Only some rows state a clone size, as once, few, many or a class for expanded clones.

V: TRBV7-2; J: TRBJ2-7; D: TRBD2; size: NA; DNA: TGTGCCAGCAGCTTAGACAGCCTAGCGGGAGTGCGTCATGGGGAGCAGTACTTC; CDR3: CASSLDSLAGVRHGEQYF
V: TRBV20-1; J: TRBJ2-3; D: TRBD2; size: NA; DNA: TGCAGTGCTAGAGAAGGGACTAGCGGCACAGATACGCAGTATTTT; CDR3: CSAREGTSGTDTQYF
V: TRBV6-1; J: TRBJ2-7; D: TRBD2; size: NA; DNA: TGTGCCAGCTGGGGGGGAACCTACGAGCAGTACTTC; CDR3: CASWGGTYEQYF
V: TRBV5-1; J: TRBJ2-5; D: TRBD1; size: NA; DNA: TGCGCCAGCAGCCACGACAGGGTGCCCCAGTACTTC; CDR3: CASSHDRVPQYF
V: TRBV7-9; J: TRBJ1-1; D: NA; size: few; DNA: TGTGCCAGCAGCCCGACAGAGAACACTGAAGCTTTCTTT; CDR3: CASSPTENTEAFF
V: TRBV2; J: TRBJ1-1; D: NA; size: once; DNA: TGTGCCAGCAGTGGCCGGGCTGAAGCTTTCTTT; CDR3: CASSGRAEAFF
V: TRBV5-4; J: TRBJ2-7; D: TRBD2; size: NA; DNA: TGTGCCAGCAGCTTGTTGTCTAGCGGACTCGCCTACGAGCAGTACTTC; CDR3: CASSLLSSGLAYEQYF
V: TRBV15; J: TRBJ2-1; D: TRBD1; size: NA; DNA: TGTGCCACCAGTCAAGGGACAGGCTACAATGAGCAGTTCTTC; CDR3: CATSQGTGYNEQFF
V: TRBV11-2; J: TRBJ2-4; D: NA; size: NA; DNA: TGTGCCAGCAGCTTAGTGTTCAGGAATGGAATGACTCAGTACTTC; CDR3: CASSLVFRNGMTQYF
V: TRBV19; J: TRBJ2-7; D: TRBD1; size: NA; DNA: TGTGCCAGTAGACTTACAGGGGGGAACGCCTACGAGCAGTACTTC; CDR3: CASRLTGGNAYEQYF
V: TRBV20-1; J: TRBJ2-1; D: TRBD2; size: NA; DNA: TGCAGTGCTAGTACTTCTAGCGGGAGGGCCCTGTGGTTAAGTGAGCAGTTCTTC; CDR3: CSASTSSGRALWLSEQFF
V: TRBV7-9; J: TRBJ2-2; D: NA; size: NA; DNA: TGTGCCAGCAACACACGTCGAAACACCGGGGAGCTGTTTTTT; CDR3: CASNTRRNTGELFF
V: TRBV6-4; J: TRBJ2-7; D: NA; size: NA; DNA: TGTGCCAGCAGTGTTAAACAGGAGCCCTACGAGCAGTACTTC; CDR3: CASSVKQEPYEQYF
V: TRBV10-3; J: TRBJ2-3; D: TRBD1; size: medium-sized; DNA: TGTGCCATCAGCGAGACAGGGGGGTACACAGATACGCAGTATTTT; CDR3: CAISETGGYTDTQYF
V: TRBV20-1; J: TRBJ1-5; D: NA; size: NA; DNA: TGCAGTGCTAGCAAAAGGGGCAATCAGCCCCAGCATTTT; CDR3: CSASKRGNQPQHF
V: TRBV20-1; J: TRBJ2-4; D: TRBD1; size: NA; DNA: TGCAGTGCTAGAAGGGACAGCAAAAACATTCAGTACTTC; CDR3: CSARRDSKNIQYF
V: TRBV27; J: TRBJ2-7; D: NA; size: NA; DNA: TGTGCCAGCAGTCTCGCCAGGGTCAGCCACGAGCAGTACTTC; CDR3: CASSLARVSHEQYF
V: TRBV7-2; J: TRBJ1-1; D: TRBD1; size: NA; DNA: TGTGCCAGCAGCTTCGCAGGGGGGAACACTGAAGCTTTCTTT; CDR3: CASSFAGGNTEAFF
V: TRBV6-2/TRBV6-3; J: TRBJ1-2; D: NA; size: NA; DNA: TGTGCCAGCTCCCGTGGGGGCCATGGCTACACCTTC; CDR3: CASSRGGHGYTF
V: TRBV5-4; J: TRBJ2-1; D: TRBD2; size: NA; DNA: TGTGCCAGCAGTCCCGACTGGGCTAGCGGGCGCAATGAGCAGTTCTTC; CDR3: CASSPDWASGRNEQFF
V: TRBV20-1; J: TRBJ1-1; D: NA; size: NA; DNA: TGCAGTGCCCGAGCGGAGGGGGACACTGAAGCTTTCTTT; CDR3: CSARAEGDTEAFF
V: TRBV6-1; J: TRBJ2-2; D: NA; size: NA; DNA: TGTGCCAGCAGTCCTACAGCCGGGGAGCTGTTTTTT; CDR3: CASSPTAGELFF
V: TRBV7-2; J: TRBJ1-3; D: NA; size: few; DNA: TGTGCCAGCAGCTTTGGACACGCTTCTGGAAACACCATATATTTT; CDR3: CASSFGHASGNTIYF